The rows below give T cell receptor beta chains drawn from one sample of a study of T cell changes during pregnancy in multiple sclerosis. The data were produced by immunoSEQ multiplex PCR, yet TCRdb's version contains in-frame clones alone and is incomplete. The sample has some 48,000 clones; around 95% are singletons. Specimen: CD8+ T cells from peripheral blood mononuclear cells, collected in the first trimester of pregnancy. The receptor source for this set is a female donor with multiple sclerosis, enrolled in a pregnancy study. The CDR3 runs from the conserved cysteine through the conserved F or W. D genes are given only for firm matches. Rows give clone size only sometimes, using once, few, many, or a class for an expanded clone.

v_call: TRBV9; d_call: NA; j_call: TRBJ2-5; clone_size: NA; cdr3_aa: CASSGETDFGETQYF; cdr3_nt: TGTGCCAGCAGCGGCGAAACAGATTTCGGAGAGACCCAGTACTTC
v_call: TRBV7-9; d_call: NA; j_call: TRBJ2-2; clone_size: NA; cdr3_aa: CASSFGGTGELFF; cdr3_nt: TGTGCCAGCAGCTTCGGTGGCACCGGGGAGCTGTTTTTT
v_call: TRBV12-5; d_call: TRBD1; j_call: TRBJ1-2; clone_size: NA; cdr3_aa: CASGLWTGQGASNGYTF; cdr3_nt: TGTGCTAGTGGTTTGTGGACGGGACAGGGGGCGTCCAATGGCTACACCTTC
v_call: TRBV4-3; d_call: TRBD1; j_call: TRBJ1-6; clone_size: NA; cdr3_aa: CASSQGQGVNSPLHF; cdr3_nt: TGCGCCAGCAGCCAGGGACAGGGCGTTAATTCACCCCTCCACTTT
v_call: TRBV16; d_call: NA; j_call: TRBJ2-5; clone_size: NA; cdr3_aa: CASSQGPVQETQYF; cdr3_nt: TGTGCCAGCAGCCAAGGGCCAGTTCAAGAGACCCAGTACTTC
v_call: TRBV14; d_call: TRBD1; j_call: TRBJ2-3; clone_size: NA; cdr3_aa: CASSPGTDQFTDTQYF; cdr3_nt: TGTGCCAGCAGCCCGGGGACAGACCAGTTCACAGATACGCAGTATTTT
v_call: TRBV9; d_call: TRBD2; j_call: TRBJ2-7; clone_size: NA; cdr3_aa: CASSGGGSQDEQYF; cdr3_nt: TGTGCCAGCAGCGGCGGGGGGTCTCAGGACGAGCAGTACTTC
v_call: TRBV9; d_call: NA; j_call: TRBJ1-3; clone_size: few; cdr3_aa: CASSTGTSGNTIYF; cdr3_nt: TGTGCCAGCAGCACGGGGACTTCTGGAAACACCATATATTTT
v_call: TRBV27; d_call: NA; j_call: TRBJ2-1; clone_size: once; cdr3_aa: CASRAPYSYNEQFF; cdr3_nt: TGTGCCAGCAGAGCACCCTACTCCTACAATGAGCAGTTCTTC
v_call: TRBV10-3; d_call: NA; j_call: TRBJ2-1; clone_size: NA; cdr3_aa: CAISESGSSYNEQFF; cdr3_nt: TGTGCCATCAGTGAGTCGGGGAGCTCCTACAATGAGCAGTTCTTC
v_call: TRBV27; d_call: TRBD1; j_call: TRBJ2-7; clone_size: NA; cdr3_aa: CASSPRQGVYFEQYF; cdr3_nt: TGTGCCAGCAGTCCCCGACAGGGGGTGTACTTCGAGCAGTACTTC
v_call: TRBV28; d_call: NA; j_call: TRBJ1-4; clone_size: NA; cdr3_aa: CASLEGDSNEKLFF; cdr3_nt: TGTGCCAGTTTAGAGGGGGATTCTAATGAAAAACTGTTTTTT
v_call: TRBV7-8; d_call: TRBD2; j_call: TRBJ2-3; clone_size: NA; cdr3_aa: CASSSAESGNYRDTQYF; cdr3_nt: TGTGCCAGCAGCTCGGCGGAAAGCGGGAATTATCGAGATACGCAGTATTTT
v_call: TRBV4-1; d_call: NA; j_call: TRBJ1-1; clone_size: NA; cdr3_aa: CASSQDNRDAFF; cdr3_nt: TGCGCCAGCAGCCAAGATAACAGGGACGCTTTCTTT
v_call: TRBV11-2; d_call: TRBD2; j_call: TRBJ2-7; clone_size: NA; cdr3_aa: CASSVSGRSGEQYF; cdr3_nt: TGTGCCAGCAGCGTTAGCGGGAGGTCGGGCGAGCAGTACTTC
v_call: TRBV4-1; d_call: NA; j_call: TRBJ1-1; clone_size: NA; cdr3_aa: CASSQDMTGPEAFF; cdr3_nt: TGCGCCAGCAGCCAAGATATGACAGGACCAGAAGCTTTCTTT
v_call: TRBV7-6; d_call: NA; j_call: TRBJ2-1; clone_size: NA; cdr3_aa: CASSPIGAGMNEQFF; cdr3_nt: TGTGCCAGCAGCCCGATAGGGGCGGGGATGAATGAGCAGTTCTTC
v_call: TRBV7-9; d_call: TRBD1; j_call: TRBJ2-7; clone_size: NA; cdr3_aa: CASSQVGTEYSYEQYF; cdr3_nt: TGTGCCAGCAGCCAAGTGGGGACAGAGTACTCCTACGAGCAGTACTTC
v_call: TRBV27; d_call: TRBD1; j_call: TRBJ2-1; clone_size: NA; cdr3_aa: CASSLGQGVNEQFF; cdr3_nt: TGTGCCAGCAGTTTGGGACAGGGAGTAAATGAGCAGTTCTTC
v_call: TRBV27; d_call: NA; j_call: TRBJ1-2; clone_size: NA; cdr3_aa: CASSRSPSYGYTF; cdr3_nt: TGTGCCAGCAGTAGGAGCCCTTCATATGGCTACACCTTC
v_call: TRBV4-1; d_call: NA; j_call: TRBJ2-7; clone_size: NA; cdr3_aa: CASSQDNRQYYEQYF; cdr3_nt: TGCGCCAGCAGCCAAGATAATCGCCAGTACTACGAGCAGTACTTC
v_call: TRBV7-6; d_call: TRBD2; j_call: TRBJ2-3; clone_size: NA; cdr3_aa: CASSLLAESTDTQYF; cdr3_nt: TGTGCCAGCAGCTTACTAGCGGAGAGCACAGATACGCAGTATTTT
v_call: TRBV7-9; d_call: NA; j_call: TRBJ2-1; clone_size: NA; cdr3_aa: CASSWEDEYNEQFF; cdr3_nt: TGTGCCAGCAGCTGGGAGGACGAGTACAATGAGCAGTTCTTC
v_call: TRBV19; d_call: TRBD1; j_call: TRBJ1-1; clone_size: NA; cdr3_aa: CASSSGTGGTRNTEAFF; cdr3_nt: TGTGCCAGTAGTTCAGGGACAGGGGGCACGAGGAACACTGAAGCTTTCTTT
v_call: TRBV12-5; d_call: NA; j_call: TRBJ2-1; clone_size: once; cdr3_aa: CASGFSVGGYNEQFF; cdr3_nt: TGTGCTAGTGGGTTCAGCGTGGGAGGATACAATGAGCAGTTCTTC
v_call: TRBV19; d_call: NA; j_call: TRBJ2-2; clone_size: NA; cdr3_aa: CASSISHWRTGELFF; cdr3_nt: TGTGCCAGTAGTATATCACACTGGCGGACCGGGGAGCTGTTTTTT
v_call: TRBV5-1; d_call: TRBD2; j_call: TRBJ2-1; clone_size: NA; cdr3_aa: CASSMTSGRDNEQFF; cdr3_nt: TGCGCCAGCAGCATGACTAGCGGGAGGGACAATGAGCAGTTCTTC
v_call: TRBV27; d_call: NA; j_call: TRBJ1-5; clone_size: NA; cdr3_aa: CASSSILGIDQPQHF; cdr3_nt: TGTGCCAGCAGTTCGATTTTGGGCATTGATCAGCCCCAGCATTTT
v_call: TRBV29-1; d_call: NA; j_call: TRBJ2-7; clone_size: NA; cdr3_aa: CSVRGASYEQYF; cdr3_nt: TGCAGCGTTCGTGGGGCATCCTACGAGCAGTACTTC
v_call: TRBV6-1; d_call: TRBD1; j_call: TRBJ2-3; clone_size: NA; cdr3_aa: CASSGRTGFGTDTQYF; cdr3_nt: TGTGCCAGCAGTGGGCGGACAGGGTTTGGCACAGATACGCAGTATTTT
v_call: TRBV27; d_call: NA; j_call: TRBJ1-2; clone_size: NA; cdr3_aa: CASSITGNYGYTF; cdr3_nt: TGTGCCAGCAGCATCACAGGGAACTATGGCTACACCTTC
v_call: TRBV27; d_call: TRBD2; j_call: TRBJ2-5; clone_size: NA; cdr3_aa: CASSLTSGRGETQYF; cdr3_nt: TGTGCCAGCAGTTTGACTAGCGGGAGGGGGGAGACCCAGTACTTC
v_call: TRBV7-9; d_call: TRBD1; j_call: TRBJ1-2; clone_size: NA; cdr3_aa: CASSGNRGGYTF; cdr3_nt: TGTGCCAGCAGCGGAAACAGGGGGGGTTACACCTTC
v_call: TRBV7-8; d_call: TRBD2; j_call: TRBJ2-1; clone_size: NA; cdr3_aa: CASSLGTSGSPYNEQFF; cdr3_nt: TGTGCCAGCAGCCTAGGGACTAGCGGGAGCCCCTACAATGAGCAGTTCTTC
v_call: TRBV7-2; d_call: TRBD1; j_call: TRBJ1-3; clone_size: NA; cdr3_aa: CASSRGGAGNTIYF; cdr3_nt: TGTGCCAGCAGCCGAGGGGGCGCCGGAAACACCATATATTTT
v_call: TRBV9; d_call: NA; j_call: TRBJ1-2; clone_size: NA; cdr3_aa: CASSVGSSNYGYTF; cdr3_nt: TGTGCCAGCAGCGTGGGGAGCAGCAACTATGGCTACACCTTC
v_call: TRBV4-1; d_call: TRBD2; j_call: TRBJ2-1; clone_size: once; cdr3_aa: CASSQDPAGTSFNEQFF; cdr3_nt: TGCGCCAGCAGCCAAGATCCCGCCGGGACTAGTTTCAATGAGCAGTTCTTC
v_call: TRBV28; d_call: TRBD1; j_call: TRBJ2-1; clone_size: NA; cdr3_aa: CASSVMVLTGAYNEQFF; cdr3_nt: TGTGCCAGCAGTGTTATGGTCCTAACAGGGGCCTACAATGAGCAGTTCTTC
v_call: TRBV19; d_call: TRBD1; j_call: TRBJ1-2; clone_size: once; cdr3_aa: CASGQGAAGYTF; cdr3_nt: TGTGCCAGCGGACAGGGGGCCGCTGGCTACACCTTC
v_call: TRBV5-1; d_call: NA; j_call: TRBJ2-5; clone_size: NA; cdr3_aa: CASSDSRVWGETQYF; cdr3_nt: TGCGCCAGCAGCGATTCCAGGGTCTGGGGCGAGACCCAGTACTTC
v_call: TRBV5-1; d_call: NA; j_call: TRBJ1-3; clone_size: NA; cdr3_aa: CASSSASNTIYF; cdr3_nt: TGCGCCAGCAGCTCCGCCAGTAACACCATATATTTT
v_call: TRBV29-1; d_call: NA; j_call: TRBJ2-7; clone_size: NA; cdr3_aa: CSVEDIGRDSYEQYF; cdr3_nt: TGCAGCGTTGAAGATATCGGCAGGGATTCCTACGAGCAGTACTTC
v_call: TRBV9; d_call: TRBD1; j_call: TRBJ2-7; clone_size: NA; cdr3_aa: CASSVGTGVSYEQYF; cdr3_nt: TGTGCCAGCAGCGTAGGAACAGGGGTATCCTACGAGCAGTACTTC
v_call: TRBV27; d_call: NA; j_call: TRBJ2-4; clone_size: NA; cdr3_aa: CASSSLVTGHLAKNIQYF; cdr3_nt: TGTGCCAGCAGTTCATTGGTTACAGGACACCTAGCCAAAAACATTCAGTACTTC
v_call: TRBV19; d_call: NA; j_call: TRBJ1-5; clone_size: NA; cdr3_aa: CASSVGGNQPQHF; cdr3_nt: TGTGCCAGTAGTGTGGGGGGGAATCAGCCCCAGCATTTT